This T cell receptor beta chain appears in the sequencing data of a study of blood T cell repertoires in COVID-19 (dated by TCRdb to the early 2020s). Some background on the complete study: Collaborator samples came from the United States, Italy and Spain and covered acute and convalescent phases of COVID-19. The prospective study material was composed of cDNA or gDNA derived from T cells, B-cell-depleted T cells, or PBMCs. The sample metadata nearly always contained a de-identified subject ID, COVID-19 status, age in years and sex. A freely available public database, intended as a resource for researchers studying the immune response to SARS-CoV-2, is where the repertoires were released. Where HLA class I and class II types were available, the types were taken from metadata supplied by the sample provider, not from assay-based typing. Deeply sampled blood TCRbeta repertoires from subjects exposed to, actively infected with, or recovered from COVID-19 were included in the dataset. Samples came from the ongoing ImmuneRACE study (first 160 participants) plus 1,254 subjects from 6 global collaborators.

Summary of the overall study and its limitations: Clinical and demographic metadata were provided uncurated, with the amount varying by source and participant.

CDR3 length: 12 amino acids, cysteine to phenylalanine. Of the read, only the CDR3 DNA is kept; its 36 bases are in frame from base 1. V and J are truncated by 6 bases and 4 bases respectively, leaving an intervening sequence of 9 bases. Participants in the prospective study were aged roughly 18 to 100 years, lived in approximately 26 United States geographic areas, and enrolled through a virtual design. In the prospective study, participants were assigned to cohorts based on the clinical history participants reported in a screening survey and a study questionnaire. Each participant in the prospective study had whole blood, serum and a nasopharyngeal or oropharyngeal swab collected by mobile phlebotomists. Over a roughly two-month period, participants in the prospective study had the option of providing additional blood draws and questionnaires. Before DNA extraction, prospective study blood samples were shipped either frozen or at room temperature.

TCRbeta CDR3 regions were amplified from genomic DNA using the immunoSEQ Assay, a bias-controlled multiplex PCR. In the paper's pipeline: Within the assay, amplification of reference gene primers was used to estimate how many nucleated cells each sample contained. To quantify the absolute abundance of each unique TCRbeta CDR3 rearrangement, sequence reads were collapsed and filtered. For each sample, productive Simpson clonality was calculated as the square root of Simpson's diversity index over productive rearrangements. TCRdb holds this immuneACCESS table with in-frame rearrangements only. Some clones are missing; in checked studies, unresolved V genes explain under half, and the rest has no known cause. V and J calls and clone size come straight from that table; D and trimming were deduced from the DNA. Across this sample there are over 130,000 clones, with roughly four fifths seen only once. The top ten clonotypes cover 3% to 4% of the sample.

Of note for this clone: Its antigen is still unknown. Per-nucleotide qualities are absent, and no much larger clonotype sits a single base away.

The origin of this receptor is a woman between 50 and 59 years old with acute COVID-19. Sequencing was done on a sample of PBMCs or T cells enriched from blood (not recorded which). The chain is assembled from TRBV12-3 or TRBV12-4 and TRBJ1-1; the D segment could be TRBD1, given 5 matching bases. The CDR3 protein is CASRARVTEAFF. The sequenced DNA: TGTGCCAGCAGGGCCAGGGTCACTGAAGCTTTCTTT.